The 16 T cell receptor beta chains below come from one sample, sequenced in a study of T cell changes during pregnancy in multiple sclerosis. Assay used: immunoSEQ multiplex PCR; TCRdb lists only in-frame clones, some missing. The sample yields 20,000 to 25,000 clones, more than 70% seen once. The specimen was CD8+ T cells from peripheral blood mononuclear cells, collected before pregnancy. These receptors were taken from a female donor with multiple sclerosis, enrolled in a pregnancy study.

The genes are TRBV27 and TRBJ2-3; D gene uncertain. This CDR3 is 16 amino acids long. Trimming stripped 6 bases from V and 4 bases from J, with 20 bases between. Germline values: CDR1 MNHEY, CDR2 SMNVEV (reference sequence). This chain's CDR3 is CASSLRSALGSDTQYF. CDR3 DNA: TGTGCCAGCAGCCTCCGATCGGCCCTGGGCTCAGATACGCAGTATTTT.

V and J are TRBV6-5 and TRBJ1-5, with D perhaps matching TRBD1 (5 bases). CDR1 MNHEY and CDR2 SVGAGI come from the germline V gene. This CDR3 spans 13 amino acids. The V and J ends lost 2 bases and 11 bases respectively, with 13 bases between them. The CDR3 spells CASSYKGPMTQHF. CDR3 in DNA: TGTGCCAGCAGTTACAAGGGGCCCATGACCCAGCATTTT.

The chain recombines TRBV30 with TRBJ2-1, with TRBD2 matching 10 bases. This CDR3 region has 16 residues. Losses at the gene ends were 0 bases for V and 10 bases for J; bases not matched to a gene: 12. CDR1 is GTSNPN and CDR2 is SVGIG in the germline V gene (reference sequence). The CDR3: CAWSVPGLAVSVEQFF. In nucleotides, the CDR3 is TGTGCCTGGAGTGTCCCCGGACTAGCGGTGTCCGTAGAGCAGTTCTTC.

The chain couples TRBV4-1 to TRBJ2-2; D possibly corresponds to TRBD1 (7 bases). Germline CDR1 MGHRA, CDR2 YSYEKL. The CDR3 extends over 15 amino acids. V was cut by 6 bases and J by 8 bases, with 19 bases left in between. The CDR3 is CASRWSRDRGGELFF. CDR3 in DNA: TGCGCCAGCAGATGGTCGCGGGACAGAGGAGGGGAGCTGTTTTTT.

The chain uses TRBV19 and TRBJ2-7, with D hard to call. The germline CDR1 and CDR2 sequences are LNHDA and SQIVND (reference sequence). This CDR3 spans 11 amino acids. Between the trimmed V and J ends, which lost 5 bases and 3 bases, there was a span of 5 bases. CDR3: CASSPGYEQYF. The CDR3 nucleotides read TGTGCCAGTAGTCCGGGCTACGAGCAGTACTTC.

This chain uses TRBV9 with TRBJ1-1; D might be TRBD1 (6 bases). Germline CDR1 SGDLS, CDR2 YYNGEE. V lost 0 bases, J lost 11 bases, and 20 bases lay in between. CDR3 size: 15 residues. The CDR3 spells CASSVGPSGGAGAFF. The CDR3 DNA follows: TGTGCCAGCAGCGTAGGCCCCTCGGGGGGCGCTGGGGCTTTCTTT.

The chain is built from TRBV5-1 and TRBJ2-7, with 14 bases fitting TRBD2. Germline-derived CDR1 and CDR2 are SGHRS and YFSETQ. Trimming at V came to 3 bases and at J to 3 bases, leaving 5 bases not matched to a gene. The CDR3 totals 16 residues. In DNA form, the CDR3 reads TGCGCCAGCAGCTCGGGGACTAGCGGGAGACTCTACGAGCAGTACTTC. This sequence encodes CASSSGTSGRLYEQYF.

The chain has TRBV6-1 and TRBJ1-1; 8 bases map to TRBD1. Germline assignment: CDR1 MNHNS and CDR2 SASEGT. CDR3 size: 14 residues. Trimming at V came to 4 bases and at J to 5 bases, leaving 6 bases not matched to a gene. CDR3 sequence reads: CASSVDRGSTEAFF. CDR3 in DNA: TGTGCCAGCAGTGTCGACAGGGGTTCAACTGAAGCTTTCTTT.

The genes are TRBV7-9 and TRBJ2-7, with D possibly TRBD2 on 6 matching bases. Trimming left V 5 bases short and J 4 bases short, with 18 bases between. In germline, CDR1 is SEHNR, CDR2 FQNEAQ (reference sequence). This CDR3 region has 15 residues. The CDR3 bases are TGTGCCAGCAGCCCGTACGGGACTCCCCATTACGAGCAGTACTTC. It specifies CASSPYGTPHYEQYF.

V is TRBV4-1 and J is TRBJ1-1, with TRBD1 matching over 7 bases. From germline, CDR1 is MGHRA and CDR2 YSYEKL. The CDR3 length is 15 residues. Losses at the gene ends were 3 bases for V and 6 bases for J; bases not matched to a gene: 10. The CDR3: CASSQDTGVPSEAFF. The CDR3 DNA follows: TGCGCCAGCAGCCAGGATACAGGGGTCCCCTCTGAAGCTTTCTTT.

The chain recombines TRBV7-2 with TRBJ2-3; TRBD1 matches at 9 bases. Germline V lookup: CDR1 SGHTA, CDR2 FQGNSA. This CDR3 has 16 residues. Trimming removed 6 bases from V and 2 bases from J; junction bases left unmatched: 9. The CDR3 DNA reads TGTGCCAGCAGAAGCCGGGACAGGGCTTCCACAGATACGCAGTATTTT. As protein: CASRSRDRASTDTQYF. Full variable domain (missing parts from reference TRBV7-2 and TRBJ2-3): GAGVSQSPSNKVTEKGKDVELRCDPISGHTALYWYRQSLGQGLEFLIYFQGNSAPDKSGLPSDRFSAERTGGSVSTLTIQRTQQEDSAVYLCASRSRDRASTDTQYFGPGTRLTVL.

V usage is TRBV14 and J usage is TRBJ1-1, with D perhaps TRBD1 (5 bases). The V gene lost 0 bases and the J gene lost 3 bases, with 14 bases spanning the gap. Germline V gene data show CDR1 as SGHDN and CDR2 as FVKESK. The CDR3 is 16 amino acids. The CDR3 DNA reads as TGTGCCAGCAGCCAAGATTCGGAAGGCAGGGACACTGAAGCTTTCTTT. Encoded protein: CASSQDSEGRDTEAFF.

The rearrangement links TRBV4-1 to TRBJ2-7; D gene uncertain. The CDR3 runs 13 residues. Germline V gene data show CDR1 as MGHRA and CDR2 as YSYEKL. Trimming removed 0 bases at V and 5 bases at J, with 8 bases between. CDR3 nucleotide sequence: TGCGCCAGCAGCCAAGATAATGCGGACGAGCAGTACTTC. It encodes CASSQDNADEQYF.

V and J are TRBV13 and TRBJ2-1; possibly TRBD1 for D (5 bases). CDR3 length: 17 amino acids. Trimming removed 5 bases from V and 0 bases from J, with 17 bases in between. Germline CDR1 PRHDT, CDR2 FYEKMQ (reference sequence). CDR3 sequence: CASSPRQTFSSYNEQFF. CDR3 sequence (DNA): TGTGCCAGCAGCCCCCGACAGACCTTTAGCTCCTACAATGAGCAGTTCTTC.

The genes are TRBV4-1 and TRBJ1-5; 9 positions agree with TRBD1. CDR3 length equals 16 residues. V lost 3 bases, J lost 7 bases, and 10 bases stayed unmatched. CDR1 and CDR2 (germline): MGHRA, YSYEKL. As DNA, the CDR3 is TGCGCCAGCAGCCAGGTACAGGGGGCGCAGGGACAGCCCCAGCATTTT. Its translation: CASSQVQGAQGQPQHF.

V usage is TRBV10-3 and J usage is TRBJ2-3; weak D call: TRBD2 (7 bases). CDR1 and CDR2 from the germline V gene are ENHRY and SYGVKD. The length of the CDR3 is 16 residues. Trimming left V 0 bases short and J 4 bases short, with 14 bases between. The CDR3 loop reads CAISESEGGGPDTQYF. The CDR3 DNA sequence: TGTGCCATCAGTGAGTCAGAAGGGGGAGGGCCAGATACGCAGTATTTT.